This T cell receptor (beta chain) is drawn from a study of blood T cell repertoires in COVID-19. Study background: Sample material is recorded as cDNA or gDNA derived from T cells, B-cell-depleted T cells, or PBMCs.

TCRdb's table, derived via immunoSEQ multiplex PCR, lists solely in-frame clones and lacks some. The repertoire holds approximately 140,000 clones, with less than 85% as singletons. The ends lost 3 bases at V and 2 bases at J; junction bases unmatched: 3. Germline V gene data show CDR1 as LNHDA and CDR2 as SQIVND (reference sequence). This CDR3 has 14 residues. The chain is built from TRBV19 and TRBJ2-7; 8 bases fit TRBD1. This TCR derives from a woman older than 75 in a cohort sampled during active or convalescent COVID-19. The sequencing input was peripheral blood. In nucleotides, the CDR3 is TGTGCCAGTAGTATGGTGACAGGGGCCTACGAGCAGTACTTC. Its translation is CASSMVTGAYEQYF.